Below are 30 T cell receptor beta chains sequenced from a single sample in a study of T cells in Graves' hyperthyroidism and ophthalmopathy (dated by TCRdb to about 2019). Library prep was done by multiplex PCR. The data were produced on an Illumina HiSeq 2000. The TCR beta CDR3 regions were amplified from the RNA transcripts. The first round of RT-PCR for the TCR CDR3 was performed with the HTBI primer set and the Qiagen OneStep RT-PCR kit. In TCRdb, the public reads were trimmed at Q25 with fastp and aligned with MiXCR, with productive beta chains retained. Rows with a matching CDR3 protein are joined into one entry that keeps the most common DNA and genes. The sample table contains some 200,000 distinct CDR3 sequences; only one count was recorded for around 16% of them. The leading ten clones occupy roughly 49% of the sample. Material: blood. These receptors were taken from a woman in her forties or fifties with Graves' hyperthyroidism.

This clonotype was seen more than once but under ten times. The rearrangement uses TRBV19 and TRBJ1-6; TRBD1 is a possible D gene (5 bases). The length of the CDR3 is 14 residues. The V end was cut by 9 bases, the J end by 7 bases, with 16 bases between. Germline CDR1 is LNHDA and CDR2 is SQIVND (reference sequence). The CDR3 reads CASAGNAGNSPLHF. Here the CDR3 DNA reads TGTGCCAGCGCAGGGAACGCGGGAAATTCACCCCTCCACTTT. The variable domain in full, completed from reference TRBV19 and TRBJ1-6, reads DGGITQSPKYLFRKEGQNVTLSCEQNLNHDAMYWYRQDPGQGLRLIYYSQIVNDFQKGDIAEGYSVSREKKESFPLTVTSAQKNPTAFYLCASAGNAGNSPLHFGNGTRLTVT.

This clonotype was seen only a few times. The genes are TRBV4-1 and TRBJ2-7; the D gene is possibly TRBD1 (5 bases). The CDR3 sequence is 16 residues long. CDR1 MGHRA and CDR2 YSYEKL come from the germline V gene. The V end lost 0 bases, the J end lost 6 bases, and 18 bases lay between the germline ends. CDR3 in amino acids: CASSQDMWGRTPEQYF. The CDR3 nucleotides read TGCGCCAGCAGCCAAGATATGTGGGGCAGGACCCCCGAGCAGTACTTC.

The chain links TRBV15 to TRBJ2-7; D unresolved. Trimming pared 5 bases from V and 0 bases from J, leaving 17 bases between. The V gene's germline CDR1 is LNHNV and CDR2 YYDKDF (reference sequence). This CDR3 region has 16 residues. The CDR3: CATSDRASSLSYEQYF. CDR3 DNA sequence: TGTGCCACCAGCGACCGGGCGTCATCCCTCTCCTACGAGCAGTACTTC.

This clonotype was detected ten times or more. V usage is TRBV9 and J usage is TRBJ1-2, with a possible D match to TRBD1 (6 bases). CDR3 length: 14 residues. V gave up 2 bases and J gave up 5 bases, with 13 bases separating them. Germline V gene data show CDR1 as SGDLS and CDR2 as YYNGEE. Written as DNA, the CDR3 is TGTGCCAGCAGCGTCCCGGGGGCGCGGTATGGCTACACCTTC. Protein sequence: CASSVPGARYGYTF.

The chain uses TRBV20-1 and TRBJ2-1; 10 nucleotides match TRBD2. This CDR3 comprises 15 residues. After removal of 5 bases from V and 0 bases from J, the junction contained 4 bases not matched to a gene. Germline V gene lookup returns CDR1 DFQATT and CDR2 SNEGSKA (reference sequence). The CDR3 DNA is TGCAGTGCTCATCCTAGCGGGAGCTCCTACAATGAGCAGTTCTTC. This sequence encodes CSAHPSGSSYNEQFF.

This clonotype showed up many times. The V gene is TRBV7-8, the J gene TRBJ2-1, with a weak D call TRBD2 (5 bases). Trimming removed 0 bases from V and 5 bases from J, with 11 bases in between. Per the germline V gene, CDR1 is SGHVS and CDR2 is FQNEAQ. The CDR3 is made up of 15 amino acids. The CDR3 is CASSLASSGDNEQFF. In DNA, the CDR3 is TGTGCCAGCAGCTTAGCATCCAGCGGCGACAATGAGCAGTTCTTC.

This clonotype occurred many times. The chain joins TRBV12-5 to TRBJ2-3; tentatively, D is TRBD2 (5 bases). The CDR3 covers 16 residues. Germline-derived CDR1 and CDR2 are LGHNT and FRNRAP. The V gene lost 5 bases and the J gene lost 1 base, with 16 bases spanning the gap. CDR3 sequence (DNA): TGTGCTAGTGGTCCCATGACCAGCGGTGGCACAGATACGCAGTATTTT. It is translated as CASGPMTSGGTDTQYF.

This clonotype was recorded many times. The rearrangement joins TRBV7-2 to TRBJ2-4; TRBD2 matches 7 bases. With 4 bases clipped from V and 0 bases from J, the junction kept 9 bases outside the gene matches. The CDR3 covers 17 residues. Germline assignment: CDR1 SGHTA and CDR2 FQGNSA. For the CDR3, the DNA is TGTGCCAGCAGCTCTTATCGGGAGGTACTAGCCAAAAACATTCAGTACTTC. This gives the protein CASSSYREVLAKNIQYF.

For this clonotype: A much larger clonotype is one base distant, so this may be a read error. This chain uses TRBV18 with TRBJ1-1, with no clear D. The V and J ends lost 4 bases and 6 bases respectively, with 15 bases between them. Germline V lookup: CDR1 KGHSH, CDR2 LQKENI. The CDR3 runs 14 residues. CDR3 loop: CASSRSSFNAEAFF. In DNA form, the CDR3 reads TGTGCCAGCTCACGTAGTAGTTTCAACGCTGAAGCTTTCTTT.

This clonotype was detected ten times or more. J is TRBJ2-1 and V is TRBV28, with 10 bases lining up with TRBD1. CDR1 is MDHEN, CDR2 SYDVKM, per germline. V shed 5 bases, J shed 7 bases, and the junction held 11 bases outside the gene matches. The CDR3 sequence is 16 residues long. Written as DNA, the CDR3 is TGTGCCAGCAGTCAACCCGGGACAGGGGTAGGGAATGAGCAGTTCTTC. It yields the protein CASSQPGTGVGNEQFF.

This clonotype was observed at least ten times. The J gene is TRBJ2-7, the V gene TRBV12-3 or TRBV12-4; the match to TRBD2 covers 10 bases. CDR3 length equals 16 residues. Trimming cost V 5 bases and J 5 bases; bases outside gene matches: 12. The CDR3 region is CASSARTSGVLNEQYF. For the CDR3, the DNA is TGTGCCAGCAGTGCCCGGACTAGCGGAGTCCTCAACGAGCAGTACTTC.

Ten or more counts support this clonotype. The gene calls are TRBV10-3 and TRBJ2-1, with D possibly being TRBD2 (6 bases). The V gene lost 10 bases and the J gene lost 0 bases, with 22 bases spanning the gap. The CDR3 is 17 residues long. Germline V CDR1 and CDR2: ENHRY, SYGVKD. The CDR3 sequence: CASRGVNGSGSYNEQFF. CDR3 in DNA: TGTGCCAGCAGAGGGGTAAACGGGAGCGGCTCCTACAATGAGCAGTTCTTC.

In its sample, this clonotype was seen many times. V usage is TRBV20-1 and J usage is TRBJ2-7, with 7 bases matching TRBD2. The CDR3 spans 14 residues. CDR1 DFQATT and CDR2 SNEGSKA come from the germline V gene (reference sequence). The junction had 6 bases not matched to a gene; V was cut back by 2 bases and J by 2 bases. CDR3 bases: TGCAGTGCTAGACGGTCTAGCGGAGCCTACGAGCAGTACTTC. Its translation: CSARRSSGAYEQYF.

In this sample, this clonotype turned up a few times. The CDR3 coding sequence is TGTGCCAGCAGCTTGGATAGCGGCTTCACAGATACGCAGTATTTT. Protein: CASSLDSGFTDTQYF. The gene calls are TRBV5-4 and TRBJ2-3, with D possibly matching TRBD2 (6 bases). This CDR3 region has 15 residues. Trimming cost V 0 bases and J 2 bases, with 10 bases left between them. CDR1 and CDR2 from the germline V gene are SGHNT and YYREEE (reference sequence).

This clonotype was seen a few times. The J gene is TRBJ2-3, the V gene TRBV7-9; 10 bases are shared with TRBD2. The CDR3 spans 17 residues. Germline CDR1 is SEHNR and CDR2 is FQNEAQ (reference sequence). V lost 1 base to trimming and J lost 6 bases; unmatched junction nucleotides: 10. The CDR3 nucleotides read TGTGCCAGCAGCTTAGTAGGCCTAGCGGGAGTCCACGATACGCAGTATTTT. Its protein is CASSLVGLAGVHDTQYF. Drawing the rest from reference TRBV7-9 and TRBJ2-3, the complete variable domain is DTGVSQNPRHKITKRGQNVTFRCDPISEHNRLYWYRQTLGQGPEFLTYFQNEAQLEKSRLLSDRFSAERPKGSFSTLEIQRTEQGDSAMYLCASSLVGLAGVHDTQYFGPGTRLTVL.

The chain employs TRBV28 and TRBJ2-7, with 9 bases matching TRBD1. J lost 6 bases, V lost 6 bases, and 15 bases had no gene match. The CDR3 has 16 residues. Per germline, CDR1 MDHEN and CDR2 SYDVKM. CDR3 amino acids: CASRNPPGQGRFEQYF. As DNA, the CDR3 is TGTGCCAGCAGGAACCCACCTGGACAGGGGCGATTCGAGCAGTACTTC.

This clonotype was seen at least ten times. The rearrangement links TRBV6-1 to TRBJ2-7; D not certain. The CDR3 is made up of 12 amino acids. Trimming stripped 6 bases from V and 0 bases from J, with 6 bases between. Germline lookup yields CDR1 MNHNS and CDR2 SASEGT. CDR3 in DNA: TGTGCCAGCAGCGTGAGCTCCTACGAGCAGTACTTC. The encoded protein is CASSVSSYEQYF.

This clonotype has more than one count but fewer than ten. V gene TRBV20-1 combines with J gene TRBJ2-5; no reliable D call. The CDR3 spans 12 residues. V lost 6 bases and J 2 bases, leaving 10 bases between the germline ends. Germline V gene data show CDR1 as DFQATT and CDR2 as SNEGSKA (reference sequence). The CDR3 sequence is CSALRRQETQYF. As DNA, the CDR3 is TGCAGTGCCCTACGACGGCAAGAGACCCAGTACTTC.

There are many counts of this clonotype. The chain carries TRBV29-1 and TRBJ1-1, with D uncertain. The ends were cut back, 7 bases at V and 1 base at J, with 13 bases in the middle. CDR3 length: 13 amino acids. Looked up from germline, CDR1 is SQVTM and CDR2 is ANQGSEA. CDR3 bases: TGCAGCGCATCCTGGACTGAGAACACTGAAGCTTTCTTT. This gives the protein CSASWTENTEAFF.

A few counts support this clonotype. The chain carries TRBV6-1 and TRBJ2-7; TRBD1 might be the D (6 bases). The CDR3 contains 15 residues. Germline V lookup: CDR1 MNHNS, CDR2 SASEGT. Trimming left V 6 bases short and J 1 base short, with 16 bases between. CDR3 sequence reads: CASSLYREPSYEQYF. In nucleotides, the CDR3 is TGTGCCAGCAGCCTTTACAGGGAACCTTCCTACGAGCAGTACTTC.

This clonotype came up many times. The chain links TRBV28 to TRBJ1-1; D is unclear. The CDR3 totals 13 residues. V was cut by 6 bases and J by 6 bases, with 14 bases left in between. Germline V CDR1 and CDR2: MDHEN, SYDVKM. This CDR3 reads CASRQVLPPEAFF. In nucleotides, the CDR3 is TGTGCCAGCAGACAAGTACTCCCCCCTGAAGCTTTCTTT.

CDR3 protein: CASSQDMGGRNSPLHF. The CDR3, as DNA: TGCGCCAGCAGCCAAGATATGGGGGGAAGGAATTCACCCCTCCACTTT. The rearrangement uses TRBV4-1 and TRBJ1-6; TRBD1 is a possible D gene (5 bases). This CDR3 spans 16 amino acids. Germline-derived CDR1 and CDR2 are MGHRA and YSYEKL. Trimming took 0 bases from V and 7 from J, leaving 13 bases between them.

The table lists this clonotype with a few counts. The CDR3 loop is CASSGLTSGSYEETQYF. The CDR3 DNA reads as TGTGCCAGCAGCGGGCTGACTAGCGGGAGTTACGAAGAGACCCAGTACTTC. This chain uses TRBV9 with TRBJ2-5, with 12 positions matching TRBD2. With V trimmed by 3 bases and J by 3 bases, 9 bases remained unmatched. Germline values: CDR1 SGDLS, CDR2 YYNGEE. The CDR3 length is 17 residues.

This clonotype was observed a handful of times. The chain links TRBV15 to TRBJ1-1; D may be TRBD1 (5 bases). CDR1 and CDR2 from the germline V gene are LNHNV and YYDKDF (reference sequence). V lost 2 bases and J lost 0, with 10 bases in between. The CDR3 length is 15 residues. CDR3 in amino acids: CATSRPGTLNTEAFF. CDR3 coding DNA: TGTGCCACCAGCAGACCTGGGACCCTGAACACTGAAGCTTTCTTT.

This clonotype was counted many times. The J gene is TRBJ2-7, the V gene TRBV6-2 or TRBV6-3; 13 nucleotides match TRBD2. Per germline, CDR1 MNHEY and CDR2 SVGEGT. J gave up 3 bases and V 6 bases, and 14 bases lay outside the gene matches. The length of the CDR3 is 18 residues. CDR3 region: CASSSRTSGSWISYEQYF. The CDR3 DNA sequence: TGTGCCAGCAGCTCCAGGACTAGCGGGAGTTGGATAAGCTACGAGCAGTACTTC.

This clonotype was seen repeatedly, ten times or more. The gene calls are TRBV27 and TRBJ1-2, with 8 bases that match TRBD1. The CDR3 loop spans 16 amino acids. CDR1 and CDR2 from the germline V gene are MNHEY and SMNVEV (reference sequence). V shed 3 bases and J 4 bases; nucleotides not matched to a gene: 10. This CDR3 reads CASSLGTQGGGYGYTF. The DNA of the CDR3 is TGTGCCAGCAGTTTGGGTACACAGGGGGGTGGCTATGGCTACACCTTC.

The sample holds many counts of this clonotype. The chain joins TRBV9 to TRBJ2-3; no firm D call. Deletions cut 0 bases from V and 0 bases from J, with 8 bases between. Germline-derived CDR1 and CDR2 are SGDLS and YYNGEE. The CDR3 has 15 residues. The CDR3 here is CASSVVGSSTDTQYF. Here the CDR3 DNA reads TGTGCCAGCAGCGTAGTCGGGTCTAGCACAGATACGCAGTATTTT.

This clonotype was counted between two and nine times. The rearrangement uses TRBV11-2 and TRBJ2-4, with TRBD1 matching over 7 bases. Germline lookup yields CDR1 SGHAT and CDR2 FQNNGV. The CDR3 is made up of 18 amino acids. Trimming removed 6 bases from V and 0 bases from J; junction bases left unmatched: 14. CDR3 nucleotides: TGTGCCAGCAGACGACCCGGGACAGACCTTCTAGCCAAAAACATTCAGTACTTC. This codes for CASRRPGTDLLAKNIQYF.

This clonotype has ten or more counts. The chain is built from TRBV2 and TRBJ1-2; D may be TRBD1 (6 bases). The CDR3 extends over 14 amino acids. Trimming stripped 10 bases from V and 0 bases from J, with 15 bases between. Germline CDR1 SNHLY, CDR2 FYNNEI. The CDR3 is CATQTDRANYGYTF. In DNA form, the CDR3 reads TGTGCCACACAAACGGACAGAGCTAACTATGGCTACACCTTC.

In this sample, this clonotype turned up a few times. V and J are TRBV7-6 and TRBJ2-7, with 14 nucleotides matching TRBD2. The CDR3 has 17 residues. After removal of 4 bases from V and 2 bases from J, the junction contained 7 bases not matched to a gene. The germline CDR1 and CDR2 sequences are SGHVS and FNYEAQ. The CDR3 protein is CASSSLRTSGRTYEQYF. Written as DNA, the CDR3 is TGTGCCAGCAGCTCATTACGGACTAGCGGGAGGACCTACGAGCAGTACTTC.